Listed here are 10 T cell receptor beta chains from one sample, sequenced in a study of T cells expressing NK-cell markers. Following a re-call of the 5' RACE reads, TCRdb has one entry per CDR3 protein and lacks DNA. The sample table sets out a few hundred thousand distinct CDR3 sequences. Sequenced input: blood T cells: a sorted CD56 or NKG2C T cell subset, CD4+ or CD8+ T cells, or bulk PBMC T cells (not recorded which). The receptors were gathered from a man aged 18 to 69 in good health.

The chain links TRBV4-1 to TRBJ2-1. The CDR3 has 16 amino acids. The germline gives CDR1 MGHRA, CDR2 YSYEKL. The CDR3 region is CASSQEDGYRYNEQFF.

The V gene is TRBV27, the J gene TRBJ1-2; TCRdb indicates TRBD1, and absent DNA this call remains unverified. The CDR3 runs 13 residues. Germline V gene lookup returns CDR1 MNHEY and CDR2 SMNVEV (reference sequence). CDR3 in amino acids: CASSFPDGVGYTF.

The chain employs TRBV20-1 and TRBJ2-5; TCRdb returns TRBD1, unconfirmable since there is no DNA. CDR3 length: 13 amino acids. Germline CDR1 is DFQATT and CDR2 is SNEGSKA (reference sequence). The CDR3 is CSASRTVPETQYF.

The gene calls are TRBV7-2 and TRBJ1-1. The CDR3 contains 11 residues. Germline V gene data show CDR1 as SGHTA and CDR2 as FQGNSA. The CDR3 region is CASSLTVEAFF.

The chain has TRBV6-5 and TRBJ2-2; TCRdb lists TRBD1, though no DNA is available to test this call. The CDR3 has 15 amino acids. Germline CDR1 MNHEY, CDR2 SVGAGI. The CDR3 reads CASSYQGASTGELFF.

The CDR3 spells CSARGLGERGVSNEQFF. The rearrangement joins TRBV20-1 to TRBJ2-1; as DNA is missing, the TRBD2 call by TCRdb cannot be tested. This CDR3 is built from 17 residues. Germline V gene lookup returns CDR1 DFQATT and CDR2 SNEGSKA (reference sequence).

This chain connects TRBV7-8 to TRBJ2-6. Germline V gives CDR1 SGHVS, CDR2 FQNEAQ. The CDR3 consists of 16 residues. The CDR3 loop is CASSLSWVSGANVLTF.

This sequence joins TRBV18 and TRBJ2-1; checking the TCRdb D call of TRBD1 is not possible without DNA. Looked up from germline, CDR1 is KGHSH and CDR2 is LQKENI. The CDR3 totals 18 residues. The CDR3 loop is CASSPVGTGTLSYNEQFF.

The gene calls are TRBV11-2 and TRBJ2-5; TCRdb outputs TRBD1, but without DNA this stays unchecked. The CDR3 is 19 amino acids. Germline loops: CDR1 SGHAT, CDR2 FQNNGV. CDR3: CASSPVTGTRLTHQETQYF.

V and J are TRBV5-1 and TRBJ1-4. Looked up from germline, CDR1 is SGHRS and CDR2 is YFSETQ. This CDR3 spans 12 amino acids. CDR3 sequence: CASSATNEKLFF. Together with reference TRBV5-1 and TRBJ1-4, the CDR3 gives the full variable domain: KAGVTQTPRYLIKTRGQQVTLSCSPISGHRSVSWYQQTPGQGLQFLFEYFSETQRNKGNFPGRFSGRQFSNSRSEMNVSTLELGDSALYLCASSATNEKLFFGSGTQLSVL.